The 13 T cell receptor beta chains below come from one sample, sequenced in a study of T cells expressing NK-cell markers. TCRdb reprocessed the 5' RACE reads and stores each CDR3 protein as one record, lacking DNA. This sample's clone table lists around 14,000 distinct CDR3 sequences. The sequencing sample was made of blood T cells: a sorted CD56 or NKG2C T cell subset, CD4+ or CD8+ T cells, or bulk PBMC T cells (not recorded which). These receptors all stem from a man between 18 and 69 years old in good health.

V is TRBV18 and J is TRBJ2-7; TCRdb selects TRBD1, and the lack of DNA leaves this call unchecked. CDR1 is KGHSH, CDR2 LQKENI, per germline. The CDR3 runs to 15 residues. The CDR3 spells CASSPSDRGPYEQYF. Full variable domain (remainder filled in from reference TRBV18 and TRBJ2-7): NAGVMQNPRHLVRRRGQEARLRCSPMKGHSHVYWYRQLPEEGLKFMVYLQKENIIDESGMPKERFSAEFPKEGPSILRIQQVVRGDSAAYFCASSPSDRGPYEQYFGPGTRLTVT.

V gene TRBV6-5 combines with J gene TRBJ2-1; the TCRdb call, TRBD2, lacks DNA for checking. Germline lookup yields CDR1 MNHEY and CDR2 SVGAGI. The CDR3 has 14 amino acids. The CDR3 sequence is CASSYGLAGGYKFF.

This rearrangement joins TRBV29-1 to TRBJ2-1; TCRdb's D call, TRBD1, is unchecked because there is no DNA. Germline V gene sequence: CDR1 SQVTM, CDR2 ANQGSEA. The CDR3 extends over 11 amino acids. The CDR3 loop reads CSTRQGTEQFF.

The chain recombines TRBV3-1 with TRBJ2-7; the TRBD1 assignment by TCRdb is unverifiable without DNA. Germline CDR1 reads LGHDT; CDR2 reads YNNKEL (reference sequence). The CDR3 contains 19 residues. This CDR3 is CASSQVVGRRNMIAYEQYF.

The rearrangement joins TRBV12-3 or TRBV12-4 to TRBJ1-3. The CDR3 is 14 residues long. The CDR3 here is CASSSLNSGNTIYF.

The rearrangement uses TRBV29-1 and TRBJ1-2; the TCRdb D gene call, TRBD1, has no DNA to confirm it. CDR3 length equals 12 residues. Germline V CDR1 and CDR2: SQVTM, ANQGSEA. This CDR3 reads CSGTDRASGYTF.

The V and J genes are TRBV11-2 and TRBJ2-7; absent DNA, TCRdb's TRBD1 call cannot be checked. The CDR3 length is 15 residues. Germline CDR1 SGHAT, CDR2 FQNNGV. CDR3 protein: CASSSGPGKVYEQYF.

J is TRBJ2-7 and V is TRBV5-1; TCRdb indicates TRBD1, and absent DNA this call remains unverified. The CDR3 extends over 16 amino acids. CDR1 is SGHRS and CDR2 is YFSETQ in the germline V gene. Here the CDR3 reads CASSLTGGDLSYEQYF.

V gene TRBV10-3 combines with J gene TRBJ2-7. The germline gives CDR1 ENHRY, CDR2 SYGVKD. There are 14 residues in the CDR3. CDR3: CATKELISSYEQYF.

The chain carries TRBV18 and TRBJ2-5; the TCRdb call, TRBD2, lacks DNA for checking. The CDR3 consists of 13 residues. Germline lookup yields CDR1 KGHSH and CDR2 LQKENI. The CDR3 loop reads CASSPRGLETQYF.

The CDR3 loop is CASSPGAGGLTYEQYF. The chain combines TRBV18 with TRBJ2-7; TCRdb names TRBD2, which stays unverified in the absence of DNA. The CDR3 is 16 residues long. Germline V lookup: CDR1 KGHSH, CDR2 LQKENI.

V is TRBV5-1 and J is TRBJ2-7; without DNA, the TCRdb call of TRBD1 cannot be checked. In germline, CDR1 is SGHRS, CDR2 YFSETQ. The CDR3 has 13 amino acids. CDR3 sequence reads: CASSRDASYEQYF.

The chain has TRBV12-3 or TRBV12-4 and TRBJ2-5; TCRdb calls TRBD1, which cannot be checked without DNA. The length of the CDR3 is 13 residues. The CDR3 region is CASRRDSQETQYF.